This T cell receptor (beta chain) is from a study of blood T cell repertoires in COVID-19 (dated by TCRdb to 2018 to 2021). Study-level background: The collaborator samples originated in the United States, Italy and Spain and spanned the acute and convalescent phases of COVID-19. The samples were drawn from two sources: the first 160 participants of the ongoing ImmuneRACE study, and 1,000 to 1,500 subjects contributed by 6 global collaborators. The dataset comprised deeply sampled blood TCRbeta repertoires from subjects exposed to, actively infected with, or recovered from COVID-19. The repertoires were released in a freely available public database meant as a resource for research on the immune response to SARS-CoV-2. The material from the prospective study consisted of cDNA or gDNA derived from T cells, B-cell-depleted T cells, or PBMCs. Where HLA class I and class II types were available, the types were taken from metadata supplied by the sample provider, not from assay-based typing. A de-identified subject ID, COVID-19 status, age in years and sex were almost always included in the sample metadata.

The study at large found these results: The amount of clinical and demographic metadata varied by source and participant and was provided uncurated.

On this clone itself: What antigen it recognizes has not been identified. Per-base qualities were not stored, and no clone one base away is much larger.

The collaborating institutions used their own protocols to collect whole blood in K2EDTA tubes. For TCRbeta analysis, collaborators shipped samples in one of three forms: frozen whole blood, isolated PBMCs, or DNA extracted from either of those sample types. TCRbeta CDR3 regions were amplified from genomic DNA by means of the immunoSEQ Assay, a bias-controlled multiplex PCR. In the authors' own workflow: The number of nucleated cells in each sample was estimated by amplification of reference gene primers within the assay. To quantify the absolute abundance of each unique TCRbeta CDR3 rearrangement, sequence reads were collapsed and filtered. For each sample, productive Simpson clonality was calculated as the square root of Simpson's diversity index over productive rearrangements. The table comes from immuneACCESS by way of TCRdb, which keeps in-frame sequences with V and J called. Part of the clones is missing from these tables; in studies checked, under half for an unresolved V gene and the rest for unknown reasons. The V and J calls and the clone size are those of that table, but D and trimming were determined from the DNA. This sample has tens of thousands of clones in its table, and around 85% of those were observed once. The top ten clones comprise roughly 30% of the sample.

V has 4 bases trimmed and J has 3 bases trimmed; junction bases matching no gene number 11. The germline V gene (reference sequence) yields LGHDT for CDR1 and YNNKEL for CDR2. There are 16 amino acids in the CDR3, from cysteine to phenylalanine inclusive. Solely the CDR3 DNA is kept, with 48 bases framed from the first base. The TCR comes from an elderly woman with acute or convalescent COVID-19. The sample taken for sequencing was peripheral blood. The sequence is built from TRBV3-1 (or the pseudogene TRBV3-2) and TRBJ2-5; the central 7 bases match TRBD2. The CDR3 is CASSPPRRSGKETQYF. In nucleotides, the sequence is TGTGCCAGCAGCCCACCCCGGCGGAGCGGGAAAGAGACCCAGTACTTC.